The 27 T cell receptor beta chains presented below share a single source sample, sequenced in a study of blood T cell repertoires in COVID-19. The table came from immunoSEQ multiplex PCR; TCRdb's copy has only in-frame clones and leaves some out. Among tens of thousands of clones listed, 80% to 90% were seen once. The source material was peripheral blood. The receptors were sampled from a woman in her 70s in a cohort sampled during active COVID-19.

The V gene is TRBV5-1, the J gene TRBJ2-7, with 8 nucleotides matching TRBD1. The CDR3 is 13 amino acids. CDR1 is SGHRS and CDR2 is YFSETQ in the germline V gene. The trim removed 4 bases at V and 4 bases at J, leaving 4 bases unmatched. CDR3: CASSARDRYEQYF. The CDR3, as DNA: TGCGCCAGCAGCGCCCGGGACAGGTACGAGCAGTACTTC.

The chain couples TRBV30 to TRBJ2-1; 9 nucleotides agree with TRBD2. This CDR3 has 15 residues. The V gene end was trimmed by 8 bases and the J gene end by 4 bases; junction bases not matched to a gene: 12. In germline, CDR1 is GTSNPN, CDR2 SVGIG (reference sequence). The CDR3 region has the DNA TGTGCCAGACAACTCAGCGGGAGGCCATACAATGAGCAGTTCTTC. Translated: CARQLSGRPYNEQFF.

This clone was seen more than once but under ten times. The chain is built from TRBV7-9 and TRBJ2-7; the D gene is possibly TRBD1 (6 bases). Germline V lookup: CDR1 SEHNR, CDR2 FQNEAQ (reference sequence). The CDR3 contains 12 residues. V dropped 5 bases and J dropped 6 bases, with 11 bases sitting between them. In DNA form, the CDR3 reads TGTGCCAGCAGCGATGGACAGCCCGAGCAGTACTTC. This codes for CASSDGQPEQYF.

In its sample, this clone was seen a few times. The chain combines TRBV28 with TRBJ1-2; 9 bases match TRBD1. V dropped 6 bases and J dropped 1; count of bases not matched to a gene: 9. Germline loops: CDR1 MDHEN, CDR2 SYDVKM. The CDR3 is 16 amino acids. The CDR3 nucleotides read TGTGCCAGCAGCCGGGACAGGGCGCTTGTTAACTATGGCTACACCTTC. Protein: CASSRDRALVNYGYTF.

J is TRBJ1-6 and V is TRBV6-1; D is ambiguous. This CDR3 has 15 residues. Per the germline V gene, CDR1 is MNHNS and CDR2 is SASEGT. Trimming removed 3 bases at V and 3 bases at J, with 9 bases between. In DNA form, the CDR3 reads TGTGCCAGCAGTGAGGCGGGAGTCTATAATTCACCCCTCCACTTT. Protein: CASSEAGVYNSPLHF.

The chain uses TRBV29-1 and TRBJ2-3, with TRBD1 identical over 11 bases. This CDR3 region has 14 residues. Per the germline V gene, CDR1 is SQVTM and CDR2 is ANQGSEA. J gave up 5 bases and V 7 bases, and 8 bases lay outside the gene matches. CDR3 nucleotides: TGCAGCGCCTCACCGGGACAGGGGGGAGATACGCAGTATTTT. This translates into CSASPGQGGDTQYF.

The rearrangement joins TRBV27 to TRBJ2-1, with a possible D match to TRBD2 (6 bases). The CDR3 covers 11 residues. The V gene's germline CDR1 is MNHEY and CDR2 SMNVEV (reference sequence). Deletions cut 2 bases from V and 10 bases from J, with 6 bases between. The DNA of the CDR3 is TGTGCCAGCAGTTTACGGGGGGAGCAGTTCTTC. Translated, it gives CASSLRGEQFF.

This chain uses TRBV10-3 with TRBJ1-1; 9 positions match TRBD1. Germline lookup yields CDR1 ENHRY and CDR2 SYGVKD. The CDR3 loop spans 16 amino acids. Losses at the gene ends were 7 bases for V and 10 bases for J; bases not matched to a gene: 19. Here the CDR3 DNA reads TGTGCCATCAACGAGTGGGGGGAGGGACAGGGCTCCAGAGCTTTCTTT. It yields the protein CAINEWGEGQGSRAFF.

The chain links TRBV18 to TRBJ1-6; 8 bases map to TRBD1. The V gene end was trimmed by 1 base and the J gene end by 5 bases; junction bases not matched to a gene: 10. CDR1 KGHSH and CDR2 LQKENI come from the germline V gene. This CDR3 is 18 amino acids long. The CDR3 loop is CASSPRDRGIEDNSPLHF. The DNA of the CDR3 is TGTGCCAGCTCACCACGCGACAGGGGTATAGAGGATAATTCACCCCTCCACTTT.

The chain uses TRBV28 and TRBJ2-7; 10 nucleotides match TRBD1. The V gene end was trimmed by 6 bases and the J gene end by 0 bases; junction bases not matched to a gene: 2. CDR3 length equals 14 residues. The germline V gene encodes CDR1 MDHEN and CDR2 SYDVKM. CDR3 residues: CASRGQGYSYEQYF. In nucleotides, the CDR3 is TGTGCCAGCAGGGGACAGGGGTACTCCTACGAGCAGTACTTC.

V gene TRBV19 combines with J gene TRBJ2-7, with 7 bases matching TRBD1. The germline gives CDR1 LNHDA, CDR2 SQIVND (reference sequence). The V and J ends lost 6 bases and 0 bases, in that order; junction bases with no gene match: 5. The CDR3 sequence is 14 residues long. The CDR3 protein is CASSPGQSSYEQYF. The DNA for the CDR3 is TGTGCCAGTAGCCCGGGACAGTCCTCCTACGAGCAGTACTTC. Full variable domain (rest looked up from reference TRBV19 and TRBJ2-7): DGGITQSPKYLFRKEGQNVTLSCEQNLNHDAMYWYRQDPGQGLRLIYYSQIVNDFQKGDIAEGYSVSREKKESFPLTVTSAQKNPTAFYLCASSPGQSSYEQYFGPGTRLTVT.

The V call is TRBV10-3, the J call TRBJ2-7; no firm D call. The V gene's germline CDR1 is ENHRY and CDR2 SYGVKD. The V end lost 6 bases, the J end lost 3 bases, and 18 bases lay between the germline ends. This CDR3 contains 15 residues. CDR3 in amino acids: CAISPNTLLLYEQYF. The CDR3 DNA reads TGTGCCATCAGCCCAAACACGCTCCTCCTCTACGAGCAGTACTTC.

The genes are TRBV14 and TRBJ1-5; weak D call: TRBD1 (6 bases). The CDR3 sequence is 12 residues long. Per germline, CDR1 SGHDN and CDR2 FVKESK. V shed 9 bases and J shed 7 bases, with 13 bases lying between them. CDR3 nucleotides: TGTGCCAGGCTACAGGGTCGGCAGCCCCAGCATTTT. It is translated as CARLQGRQPQHF.

This chain uses TRBV12-3 or TRBV12-4 with TRBJ2-5, with a weak D call TRBD1 (5 bases). V gave up 8 bases and J gave up 0 bases, with 7 bases separating them. CDR3 size: 12 residues. The CDR3 sequence: CASSRDQETQYF. CDR3 coding DNA: TGTGCCAGCTCCAGGGACCAAGAGACCCAGTACTTC.

The chain combines TRBV2 with TRBJ1-4; 8 bases agree with TRBD1. V shed 0 bases and J 7 bases; nucleotides not matched to a gene: 10. There are 17 residues in the CDR3. CDR1 and CDR2 (germline): SNHLY, FYNNEI. CDR3 sequence reads: CASSEALRSGGFEKLFF. The CDR3 coding sequence is TGTGCCAGCAGTGAAGCGCTTCGATCAGGGGGCTTTGAAAAACTGTTTTTT.

The rearrangement uses TRBV27 and TRBJ2-1, with D possibly matching TRBD1 (6 bases). The length of the CDR3 is 16 residues. The germline V gene has CDR1 MNHEY and CDR2 SMNVEV (reference sequence). V was clipped by 2 bases and J by 3 bases, with 14 bases between them. The DNA for the CDR3 is TGTGCCAGCAGTTTAATTCGACAGGTCGACTACAATGAGCAGTTCTTC. Translation gives CASSLIRQVDYNEQFF.

CDR3 region: CASSLDRGPGLFF. The CDR3 region has the DNA TGTGCCAGCAGCTTAGATCGGGGTCCAGGTCTGTTCTTC. The genes are TRBV11-3 and TRBJ2-1, with a weak D call TRBD2 (5 bases). CDR1 and CDR2 from the germline V gene are SGHNT and YENEEA. V shed 0 bases and J shed 15 bases, with 15 bases lying between them. The CDR3 sequence is 13 residues long. Together with reference TRBV11-3 and TRBJ2-1, the CDR3 gives the full variable domain: EAGVVQSPRYKIIEKKQPVAFWCNPISGHNTLYWYLQNLGQGPELLIRYENEEAVDDSQLPKDRFSAERLKGVDSTLKIQPAELGDSAVYLCASSLDRGPGLFFGPGTRLTVL.

V gene TRBV3-1 (or the pseudogene TRBV3-2) combines with J gene TRBJ2-1; 12 positions match TRBD2. Per germline, CDR1 LGHDT and CDR2 YNNKEL (reference sequence). Trimming cost V 7 bases and J 12 bases; bases outside gene matches: 10. The CDR3 runs to 14 residues. CDR3 amino acids: CASMQASGRAGQFF. The CDR3 coding sequence is TGTGCCAGCATGCAGGCTAGCGGGAGGGCGGGGCAGTTCTTC.

The rearrangement joins TRBV19 to TRBJ2-7; 11 nucleotides match TRBD1. V was pared by 2 bases and J by 5 bases, with 5 bases of the junction left unmatched. The CDR3 loop spans 15 amino acids. Looked up from germline, CDR1 is LNHDA and CDR2 is SQIVND (reference sequence). The chain's CDR3 is CASSITGTGGNEQYF. DNA of the CDR3: TGTGCCAGTAGTATAACCGGGACAGGGGGGAACGAGCAGTACTTC.

The rearrangement joins TRBV30 to TRBJ2-5; perhaps TRBD1 as D (5 bases). CDR1 and CDR2 from the germline V gene are GTSNPN and SVGIG (reference sequence). This CDR3 comprises 13 residues. V shed 0 bases and J shed 5 bases, with 10 bases lying between them. The CDR3 bases are TGTGCCTGGAGTGTAGATGGGGCGGAGACCCAGTACTTC. It codes for CAWSVDGAETQYF. The variable domain in full, completed from reference TRBV30 and TRBJ2-5, reads SQTIHQWPATLVQPVGSPLSLECTVEGTSNPNLYWYRQAAGRGLQLLFYSVGIGQISSEVPQNLSASRPQDRQFILSSKKLLLSDSGFYLCAWSVDGAETQYFGPGTRLLVL.

The chain recombines TRBV28 with TRBJ1-6, with 8 bases aligning to TRBD1. The CDR3 spans 14 residues. The V gene's germline CDR1 is MDHEN and CDR2 SYDVKM. J gave up 9 bases and V 7 bases, and 8 bases lay outside the gene matches. The CDR3 nucleotides are TGTGCCAGCATCAAACAGGGGGTTATTTCACCCCTCCACTTT. It is translated as CASIKQGVISPLHF. Full variable domain (outside the CDR3, taken from reference TRBV28 and TRBJ1-6): DVKVTQSSRYLVKRTGEKVFLECVQDMDHENMFWYRQDPGLGLRLIYFSYDVKMKEKGDIPEGYSVSREKKERFSLILESASTNQTSMYLCASIKQGVISPLHFGNGTRLTVT.

The chain is built from TRBV5-1 and TRBJ1-2, with TRBD1 as a possible D gene (5 bases). CDR1 and CDR2 from the germline V gene are SGHRS and YFSETQ. Trimming removed 4 bases from V and 5 bases from J, with 18 bases in between. The CDR3 totals 15 residues. CDR3 bases: TGCGCCAGCAGCCCTCAAGACGGGGGAGAGTATGGCTACACCTTC. This sequence encodes CASSPQDGGEYGYTF.

V is TRBV2 and J is TRBJ1-1; D remains unclear. The CDR3 sequence is 13 residues long. V was shortened by 10 bases and J by 5 bases, with 17 bases between the two germline ends. From germline, CDR1 is SNHLY and CDR2 FYNNEI. The CDR3 reads CATSEIAGTEAFF. The CDR3 nucleotides read TGTGCCACTTCCGAGATCGCCGGGACTGAAGCTTTCTTT.

The chain is built from TRBV28 and TRBJ1-6; 7 positions agree with TRBD1. Germline loops: CDR1 MDHEN, CDR2 SYDVKM. The CDR3 runs 13 residues. V was clipped by 6 bases and J by 10 bases; unmatched bases: 6. In nucleotides, the CDR3 is TGTGCCAGCAGAGCCTGGGACAGCTCACCCCTCCACTTT. Translation: CASRAWDSSPLHF.

This chain joins TRBV6-5 and TRBJ1-1; 9 nucleotides agree with TRBD1. The CDR3 contains 14 residues. Germline CDR1 reads MNHEY; CDR2 reads SVGAGI. The junction had 7 bases not matched to a gene; V was cut back by 0 bases and J by 11 bases. The CDR3 DNA reads as TGTGCCAGCAGTTACTCCGGGACAGGGATGGAGGCTTTCTTT. This encodes CASSYSGTGMEAFF.

This rearrangement joins TRBV7-3 to TRBJ2-7; D is perhaps TRBD2 (6 bases). CDR3 length: 13 amino acids. With 6 bases removed from V and 5 bases from J, the gap between germline ends came to 14 bases. The V gene's germline CDR1 is SGHTA and CDR2 FQGTGA. CDR3 protein: CASSSREKDEQYF. The CDR3 DNA sequence: TGTGCCAGCAGTTCTCGGGAGAAGGACGAGCAGTACTTC.

The CDR3 DNA reads as TGTGCCAGCAGCTCTAAGAGGACTAGCGGGATTTACAATGAGCAGTTCTTC. As protein: CASSSKRTSGIYNEQFF. This chain uses TRBV7-6 with TRBJ2-1, with 12 bases lining up with TRBD2. This CDR3 has 17 amino acids. Unmatched junction bases numbered 8, after V lost 4 bases and J lost 4 bases. Germline V CDR1 and CDR2: SGHVS, FNYEAQ.